This T cell receptor (beta chain) was sequenced during a study of cytomegalovirus exposure and HLA in healthy donors. The overall study: Most genotyped donors, 81% of 300 to 400, had Caucasian-associated genetic ancestry.

The PCR had 60 Vbeta and 13 Jbeta primers. The repertoire was sequenced with immunoSEQ multiplex PCR; TCRdb's copy has only in-frame clones and lacks some. The table shows approximately 210,000 clones, with 75% to 80% occurring only once. Study findings and constraints: Most subjects' HLA-A and HLA-B alleles were reportedly predicted from TCR beta sequences. What was likely a sequencing artifact was a cluster of highly shared sequence variants. As confirmed in vitro, three CMV-associated chains were specific for CMV antigens.

The CDR3 consists of 15 residues. The V end was cut by 3 bases, the J end by 1 base, with 11 bases between. Germline V lookup: CDR1 LNHDA, CDR2 SQIVND (reference sequence). On this clone itself: The target antigen is unknown.

V usage is TRBV19 and J usage is TRBJ2-3; no clear D gene. The sequence derives from a woman younger than 45 in good health and CMV-seropositive. Sample: PBMCs. CDR3 sequence (DNA): TGTGCCAGTAGTATCGGAGTAGCCGGCACAGATACGCAGTATTTT. Translation: CASSIGVAGTDTQYF.